Each of the 32 T cell receptor beta chains below was sequenced from the same sample in a study of CXCR3-negative and CXCR3-positive naive CD8 T cells. It was by 5' RACE with UMI labels that the TRB cDNA libraries were prepared. TCRdb re-called the 5' RACE reads and catalogs CDR3 proteins one per entry, DNA excluded. In total, the table holds about 120,000 distinct CDR3 sequences. Sequenced input: naive CXCR3- CD8+ T cells from blood. Subset of the sample: CD45RO-CCR7+CD27+CD95- naive CD8+ T cells lacking CXCR3 (TNR3-). The receptors come from a human donor in good health. Some clones in this sample may be carry-over from other donors' samples.

CDR3 in amino acids: CASSGMRSQVGPYEQYF. The chain links TRBV6-6 to TRBJ2-7; absent DNA, TCRdb's TRBD1 call cannot be checked. The germline gives CDR1 MNHNY, CDR2 SVGAGI (reference sequence). The CDR3 runs 17 residues.

The rearrangement uses TRBV7-2 and TRBJ2-7; with no DNA, the TCRdb D assignment of TRBD1 cannot be verified. This CDR3 has 15 amino acids. Germline-derived CDR1 and CDR2 are SGHTA and FQGNSA. CDR3 region: CASSPIGGLGYEQYF.

V and J are TRBV5-5 and TRBJ2-7; with no DNA, the TCRdb D assignment of TRBD1 cannot be verified. This CDR3 is built from 15 residues. Germline CDR1 reads SGHKS; CDR2 reads YYEKEE (reference sequence). CDR3 loop: CASSPEDRVNYEQYF.

The chain couples TRBV12-3 or TRBV12-4 to TRBJ2-7; TCRdb gives TRBD1 as the D gene, but with no DNA this cannot be confirmed. The CDR3 is 12 residues long. This chain's CDR3 is CASSLGPSEQYF.

The J gene is TRBJ2-3, the V gene TRBV4-2; checking the TCRdb D call of TRBD1 is not possible without DNA. Germline V gene data show CDR1 as LGHNA and CDR2 as YNFKEQ. CDR3 length: 16 residues. The CDR3 sequence: CASSQEAGQAADTQYF.

The CDR3 region is CASSRPRTGDEQYF. The V call is TRBV4-1, the J call TRBJ2-7; TCRdb picks TRBD1, but there is no DNA to check that call. Germline CDR1 and CDR2: MGHRA and YSYEKL. The CDR3 extends over 14 amino acids.

The chain has TRBV7-2 and TRBJ2-7; the D call from TCRdb, TRBD1, cannot be confirmed without DNA. Germline V CDR1 and CDR2: SGHTA, FQGNSA. The CDR3 contains 14 residues. The CDR3 protein is CASGLSGGAYEQYF.

The chain links TRBV29-1 to TRBJ2-7; the TCRdb call, TRBD2, lacks DNA for checking. Germline lookup yields CDR1 SQVTM and CDR2 ANQGSEA. The CDR3 contains 14 residues. The CDR3 sequence is CSVEGLAGVNEQYF.

This sequence joins TRBV7-9 and TRBJ1-5. The CDR3 loop spans 14 amino acids. Germline loops: CDR1 SEHNR, CDR2 FQNEAQ (reference sequence). CDR3 sequence: CASSLHPGNQPQHF.

The chain has TRBV6-6 and TRBJ2-1; TCRdb selects TRBD2, and the lack of DNA leaves this call unchecked. CDR3 size: 15 residues. Germline V gene data show CDR1 as MNHNY and CDR2 as SVGAGI (reference sequence). The CDR3 here is CASSESGSGVSEQFF.

The chain couples TRBV28 to TRBJ2-2; TCRdb reports TRBD1, a call that lacks DNA to check it against. The germline V gene encodes CDR1 MDHEN and CDR2 SYDVKM. CDR3 length: 14 residues. The CDR3 here is CASSPGWDTGELFF.

V gene TRBV29-1 combines with J gene TRBJ2-1; TCRdb's assignment of TRBD1 cannot be checked, as there is no DNA. Germline lookup yields CDR1 SQVTM and CDR2 ANQGSEA. The CDR3 runs to 14 residues. The chain's CDR3 is CSVAGTEVHNEQFF.

This chain's CDR3 is CASSLDATGRLSQYF. The chain joins TRBV12-3 or TRBV12-4 to TRBJ2-3; checking the TCRdb D call of TRBD2 is not possible without DNA. This CDR3 comprises 15 residues.

The chain joins TRBV29-1 to TRBJ2-7; absent DNA, TCRdb's TRBD2 call cannot be checked. The CDR3 is 15 residues long. The germline V gene encodes CDR1 SQVTM and CDR2 ANQGSEA. CDR3 loop: CSVTQAGGIPYEQYF.

The chain is built from TRBV7-6 and TRBJ2-3; TCRdb's D call of TRBD2 is untestable without DNA. Germline CDR1 reads SGHVS; CDR2 reads FNYEAQ. The CDR3 sequence is 15 residues long. The CDR3 is CASSFGGAGTDTQYF.

V and J are TRBV7-9 and TRBJ2-1; there is no DNA to check the TCRdb D call of TRBD2. This CDR3 spans 15 amino acids. The germline V gene has CDR1 SEHNR and CDR2 FQNEAQ (reference sequence). The CDR3 reads CASSLLVGGGREQFF.

The gene calls are TRBV12-3 or TRBV12-4 and TRBJ2-1. The CDR3 is 12 amino acids. The CDR3 protein is CASSLAAYEQFF.

The chain links TRBV11-3 to TRBJ1-1; no DNA is available, so the TRBD1 call from TCRdb remains unchecked. Per the germline V gene, CDR1 is SGHNT and CDR2 is YENEEA. This CDR3 has 14 amino acids. This CDR3 is CASSLGQGRAEAFF. Based on the CDR3 plus reference TRBV11-3 and TRBJ1-1, the full variable domain is EAGVVQSPRYKIIEKKQPVAFWCNPISGHNTLYWYLQNLGQGPELLIRYENEEAVDDSQLPKDRFSAERLKGVDSTLKIQPAELGDSAVYLCASSLGQGRAEAFFGQGTRLTVV.

Here the CDR3 reads CSVEVDQAGGPHEQYF. This chain uses TRBV20-1 with TRBJ2-7; TCRdb indicates TRBD2, and absent DNA this call remains unverified. The CDR3 has 16 amino acids. Germline lookup yields CDR1 DFQATT and CDR2 SNEGSKA (reference sequence).

The V and J genes are TRBV7-4 and TRBJ2-7; the TCRdb call, TRBD2, lacks DNA for checking. The CDR3 is 17 amino acids. The germline CDR1 and CDR2 sequences are SGHVT and SQSDAQ. CDR3 residues: CASSLGWLADSPYEQYF.

The rearrangement uses TRBV28 and TRBJ2-5; without DNA, the TCRdb call of TRBD1 cannot be checked. The CDR3 totals 13 residues. Germline values: CDR1 MDHEN, CDR2 SYDVKM. The CDR3 spells CASNRGLQETQYF.

V and J are TRBV7-6 and TRBJ2-3; TCRdb proposes TRBD2, but this gene call is untestable without DNA. The CDR3 length is 17 residues. Germline V lookup: CDR1 SGHVS, CDR2 FNYEAQ. The CDR3 spells CASSSGLAGELTDTQYF.

This chain uses TRBV29-1 with TRBJ1-1; checking the TCRdb D call of TRBD1 is not possible without DNA. The CDR3 runs 12 residues. Germline CDR1 SQVTM, CDR2 ANQGSEA. The CDR3 loop is CSGGGMNTEAFF.

This chain uses TRBV7-7 with TRBJ2-3. Germline V lookup: CDR1 SSHAT, CDR2 FNYEAQ (reference sequence). This CDR3 has 15 residues. CDR3 sequence: CASSLTPDDTDTQYF.

The rearrangement links TRBV7-2 to TRBJ2-1. Germline V gene lookup returns CDR1 SGHTA and CDR2 FQGNSA. This CDR3 is 12 amino acids long. The CDR3 here is CASSLGAIEQFF.

The chain has TRBV5-1 and TRBJ1-2; the TCRdb D gene call, TRBD1, has no DNA to confirm it. The CDR3 sequence is 16 residues long. The germline V gene has CDR1 SGHRS and CDR2 YFSETQ. The CDR3 sequence: CASSFLQGAQIYGYTF.

The genes are TRBV4-1 and TRBJ1-2; the D call of TRBD1 rests on TCRdb alone, since no DNA is present to check it. Germline values: CDR1 MGHRA, CDR2 YSYEKL. This CDR3 spans 16 amino acids. The CDR3 is CASSLQTGPPSYGYTF.

This chain joins TRBV28 and TRBJ2-7. The CDR3 spans 11 residues. The germline CDR1 and CDR2 sequences are MDHEN and SYDVKM. The CDR3 spells CATHSSYEQYF.

This sequence joins TRBV28 and TRBJ2-7. CDR3 size: 17 residues. The germline gives CDR1 MDHEN, CDR2 SYDVKM. Here the CDR3 reads CASSFRGPLITSYEQYF.

The chain employs TRBV7-2 and TRBJ2-2. The CDR3 covers 13 residues. Germline V gene data show CDR1 as SGHTA and CDR2 as FQGNSA. The CDR3 region is CASSLAPTGELFF.

The rearrangement uses TRBV29-1 and TRBJ1-3; there is no DNA to check the TCRdb D call of TRBD1. The CDR3 has 17 amino acids. CDR1 and CDR2 (germline): SQVTM, ANQGSEA. CDR3 protein: CSVEGTGGWNSGNTIYF.

The genes are TRBV4-1 and TRBJ2-7; the TCRdb call, TRBD2, lacks DNA for checking. Germline loops: CDR1 MGHRA, CDR2 YSYEKL. The CDR3 consists of 14 residues. The CDR3 loop is CASSQGLLSYEQYF.